A selection of T cell receptor beta chains follows, all from one sample in a study of cytomegalovirus exposure and HLA in healthy donors. The repertoire was sequenced with immunoSEQ multiplex PCR; TCRdb's copy has only in-frame clones and lacks some. Altogether 100,000 to 150,000 clones are present, around 78% being singletons, with the ten largest covering about 1.8%. Specimen: PBMCs. Source of these receptors: a middle-aged woman in good health and CMV-seronegative. The CDR3 runs from the conserved cysteine through the conserved F or W. A D gene is named only where the DNA matches it firmly. Expanded clones are given a class, and other clones once, few, many or no size at all.

D gene: NA
V gene: TRBV7-9
J gene: TRBJ1-3
clone size: NA
CDR3 DNA: TGTTCCAGCAGCTTCCAGGACAAGGTGTCTGGAAACACCATATATTTT
CDR3 protein: CSSSFQDKVSGNTIYF

D gene: NA
V gene: TRBV30
J gene: TRBJ2-7
clone size: NA
CDR3 DNA: TGTGCCTGGAGCAACATTTACGAGCAGTACTTC
CDR3 protein: CAWSNIYEQYF

D gene: TRBD1
V gene: TRBV5-1
J gene: TRBJ1-2
clone size: NA
CDR3 DNA: TGCGCCAGCAGCCAGACAGGGTTGAGGTATGGCTACACCTTC
CDR3 protein: CASSQTGLRYGYTF

D gene: TRBD1
V gene: TRBV5-1
J gene: TRBJ1-1
clone size: NA
CDR3 DNA: TGCGCCAGCAGCCAGGACTTGGGACAGGGGGGCATGAACACTGAAGCTTTCTTT
CDR3 protein: CASSQDLGQGGMNTEAFF

D gene: NA
V gene: TRBV7-8
J gene: TRBJ2-4
clone size: NA
CDR3 DNA: TGTGCCAGCAGCTTAGCGCCCGAGGGCATTCAGTACTTC
CDR3 protein: CASSLAPEGIQYF

D gene: NA
V gene: TRBV29-1
J gene: TRBJ2-5
clone size: few
CDR3 DNA: TGCAGCGTTGAAGACCGGGTGGCCCAGTACTTC
CDR3 protein: CSVEDRVAQYF

D gene: TRBD2
V gene: TRBV5-4
J gene: TRBJ2-2
clone size: NA
CDR3 DNA: TGTGCCAGCAGCTTAGGGACTAGCGGGAGTTTGGGGACCGGGGAGCTGTTTTTT
CDR3 protein: CASSLGTSGSLGTGELFF

D gene: NA
V gene: TRBV27
J gene: TRBJ2-3
clone size: NA
CDR3 DNA: TGTGCCAGCAGGGGACAATGGGGACCCACAGATACGCAGTATTTT
CDR3 protein: CASRGQWGPTDTQYF

D gene: NA
V gene: TRBV13
J gene: TRBJ1-3
clone size: NA
CDR3 DNA: TGTGCCAGCAGCTTAAGGGGCGACTCTGGAAACACCATATATTTT
CDR3 protein: CASSLRGDSGNTIYF

D gene: NA
V gene: TRBV19
J gene: TRBJ2-1
clone size: NA
CDR3 DNA: TGTGCCAGTAGTACCCGGAGGTCCCCCATTGGTAATGAGCAGTTCTTC
CDR3 protein: CASSTRRSPIGNEQFF

D gene: NA
V gene: TRBV4-1
J gene: TRBJ2-5
clone size: NA
CDR3 DNA: TGCGCCAGCAGCCAAGTATCCGGGGGGCAACAAGAGACCCAGTACTTC
CDR3 protein: CASSQVSGGQQETQYF

D gene: NA
V gene: TRBV6-5
J gene: TRBJ1-1
clone size: NA
CDR3 DNA: TGTGCCAGCAGTTACTCATCGGGGATCTTCGGAACTGAAGCTTTCTTT
CDR3 protein: CASSYSSGIFGTEAFF

D gene: NA
V gene: TRBV30
J gene: TRBJ1-1
clone size: NA
CDR3 DNA: TGTGCCTGGAGTGTAGGGGGTTTGAACACTGAAGCTTTCTTT
CDR3 protein: CAWSVGGLNTEAFF

D gene: TRBD2
V gene: TRBV28
J gene: TRBJ2-7
clone size: NA
CDR3 DNA: TGTGCCAGCAGTTTATCACTAGCGGGCCTGGGAGAGCAGTACTTC
CDR3 protein: CASSLSLAGLGEQYF